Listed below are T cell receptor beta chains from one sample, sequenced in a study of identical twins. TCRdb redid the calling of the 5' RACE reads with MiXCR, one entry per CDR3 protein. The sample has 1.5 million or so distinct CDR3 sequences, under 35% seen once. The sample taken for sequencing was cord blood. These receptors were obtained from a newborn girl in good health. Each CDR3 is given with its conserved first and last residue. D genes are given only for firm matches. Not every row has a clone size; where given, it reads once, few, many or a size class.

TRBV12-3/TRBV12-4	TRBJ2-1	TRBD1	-	CASSFRDSVYNEQFF	TGTGCCAGCAGTTTCCGGGACAGTGTCTACAATGAGCAGTTCTTC
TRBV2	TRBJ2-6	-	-	CASSVIPAGANVLTF	TGTGCCAGCAGTGTAATCCCTGCGGGGGCCAACGTCCTGACTTTC
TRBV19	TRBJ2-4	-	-	CASSIIPEADIQYF	TGTGCCAGTAGTATAATCCCTGAGGCGGACATTCAGTACTTC
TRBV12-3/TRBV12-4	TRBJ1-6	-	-	CASSSSYAAYNSPLHF	TGTGCCAGCAGTTCCTCTTACGCGGCTTATAATTCACCCCTCCACTTT
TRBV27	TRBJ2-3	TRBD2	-	CASSLYGLAGVSDTQYF	TGTGCCAGCAGTTTATACGGACTAGCGGGAGTATCAGATACGCAGTATTTT
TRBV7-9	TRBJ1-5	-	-	CASSSGRRGNQPQHF	TGTGCCAGCAGCTCGGGCAGGAGGGGCAATCAGCCCCAGCATTTT
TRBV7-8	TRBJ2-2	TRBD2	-	CASSLAKAGGFTGELFF	TGTGCCAGCAGCTTAGCTAAGGCGGGAGGGTTCACCGGGGAGCTGTTTTTT
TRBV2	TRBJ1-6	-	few	CASMTNSPLHF	TGTGCCAGCATGACAAATTCACCCCTCCACTTT
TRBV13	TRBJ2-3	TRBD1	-	CASSSGTGTSWTDTQYF	TGTGCCAGCAGCTCCGGGACAGGGACTTCCTGGACAGATACGCAGTATTTT
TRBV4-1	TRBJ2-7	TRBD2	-	CASSQGTSGRDYEQYF	TGCGCCAGCAGCCAAGGTACTAGCGGGAGGGATTACGAGCAGTACTTC
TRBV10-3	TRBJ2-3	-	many	CAISESAAPGGIRYF	TGTGCCATCAGTGAGTCGGCGGCCCCAGGTGGGATCAGGTATTTT
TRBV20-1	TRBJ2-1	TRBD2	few	CSARHSAGRAGNEQFF	TGCAGTGCTCGACATTCGGCGGGGAGGGCGGGGAATGAGCAGTTCTTC
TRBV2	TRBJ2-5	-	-	CASSEAQYQETQYF	TGTGCCAGCAGTGAAGCGCAGTACCAAGAGACCCAGTACTTC
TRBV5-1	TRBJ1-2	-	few	CASSLERRIYGYTF	TGCGCCAGCAGCTTGGAGAGACGGATCTATGGCTACACCTTC
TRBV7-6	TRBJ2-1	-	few	CASSLGIGWVNNEQFF	TGTGCCAGCAGCTTAGGCATAGGTTGGGTTAACAATGAGCAGTTCTTC
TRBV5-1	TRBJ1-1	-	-	CASSTQPGSNTEAFF	TGCGCCAGCAGCACCCAACCGGGTTCGAACACTGAAGCTTTCTTT
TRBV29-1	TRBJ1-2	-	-	CSVEGGTKYGYTF	TGCAGCGTTGAAGGGGGGACAAAGTATGGCTACACCTTC
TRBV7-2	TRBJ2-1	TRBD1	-	CASSYDRGGHNEQFF	TGTGCCAGCAGCTACGACAGGGGAGGCCACAATGAGCAGTTCTTC
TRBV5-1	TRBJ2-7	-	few	CASTLRQGTYEQYF	TGCGCCAGCACCCTAAGGCAGGGAACGTACGAGCAGTACTTC
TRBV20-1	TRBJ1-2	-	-	CSAMGNYREENYGYTF	TGCAGTGCTATGGGGAACTACAGGGAAGAAAACTATGGCTACACCTTC
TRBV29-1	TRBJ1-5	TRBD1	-	CSVVTGLGWNQPQHF	TGCAGCGTCGTGACAGGGCTAGGATGGAATCAGCCCCAGCATTTT
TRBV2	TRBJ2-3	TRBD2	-	CASRGGRTDTQYF	TGTGCCAGTAGGGGCGGGAGGACAGATACGCAGTATTTT
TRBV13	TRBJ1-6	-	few	CASSLVPRGGSPLHF	TGTGCCAGCAGCTTAGTCCCAAGGGGTGGATCACCCCTCCACTTT
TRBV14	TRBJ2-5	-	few	CASSQPRGGLQETQYF	TGTGCCAGCAGCCAGCCTCGAGGAGGCCTTCAAGAGACCCAGTACTTC
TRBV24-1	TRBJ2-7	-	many	CATSTSDRSYEQYF	TGTGCCACCAGCACCAGCGACAGGTCCTACGAGCAGTACTTC
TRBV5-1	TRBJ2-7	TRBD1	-	CASSLGHRGLYEQYF	TGCGCCAGCAGCTTGGGGCACAGGGGGCTATACGAGCAGTACTTC
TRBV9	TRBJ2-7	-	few	CASSVDPSYEQYF	TGTGCCAGCAGCGTAGACCCCTCCTACGAGCAGTACTTC
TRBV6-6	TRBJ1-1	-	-	CASTIQTNTEAFF	TGTGCCAGCACAATACAAACGAACACTGAAGCTTTCTTT
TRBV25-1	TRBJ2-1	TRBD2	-	CASSNSAGGTGGNNEQFF	TGTGCCAGCAGCAACTCAGCGGGAGGTACCGGGGGGAACAATGAGCAGTTCTTC
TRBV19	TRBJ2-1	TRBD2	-	CASSRGLAGGPYNEQFF	TGTGCCAGTAGTAGGGGACTAGCGGGAGGGCCCTACAATGAGCAGTTCTTC
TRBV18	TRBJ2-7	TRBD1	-	CASSPGQGQAYEQYF	TGTGCCAGCTCACCCGGACAGGGGCAGGCCTACGAGCAGTACTTC
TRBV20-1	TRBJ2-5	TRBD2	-	CSALTSGGLYNEQYF	TGCAGTGCCTTGACTAGCGGGGGGCTATACAATGAGCAGTACTTC
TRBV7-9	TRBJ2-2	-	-	CASSKGLGVGELFF	TGTGCCAGCAGCAAAGGCCTGGGGGTCGGGGAGCTGTTTTTT
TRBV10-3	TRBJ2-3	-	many	CAISEVARKYF	TGTGCCATCAGTGAGGTAGCCCGAAAGTATTTT
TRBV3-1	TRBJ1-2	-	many	CASSHRDRIYGYTF	TGTGCCAGCAGCCATCGAGACAGGATCTATGGCTACACCTTC
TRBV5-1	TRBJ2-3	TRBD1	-	CASSLAGQGIADTQYF	TGCGCCAGCAGCTTGGCCGGACAGGGGATCGCAGATACGCAGTATTTT
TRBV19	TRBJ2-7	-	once	CASTLGRAAYEQYF	TGTGCCAGTACCTTGGGCCGTGCGGCCTACGAGCAGTACTTC
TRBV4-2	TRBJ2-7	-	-	CASSGDTAFYEQYF	TGTGCCAGCAGCGGGGACACCGCGTTCTACGAGCAGTACTTC
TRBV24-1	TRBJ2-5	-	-	CATSDFRRSETQYF	TGTGCCACCAGTGATTTCCGGCGGAGCGAGACCCAGTACTTC
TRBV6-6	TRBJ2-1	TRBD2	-	CASSNPRVAGTNEQFF	TGTGCCAGCAGTAACCCCCGGGTAGCGGGAACCAATGAGCAGTTCTTC
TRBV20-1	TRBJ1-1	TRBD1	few	CSARKGAGNTEAFF	TGCAGTGCTCGGAAGGGGGCGGGGAACACTGAAGCTTTCTTT
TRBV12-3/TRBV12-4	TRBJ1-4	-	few	CASSLPRTVMNEKLFF	TGTGCCAGCAGTTTGCCCCGGACAGTGATGAATGAAAAACTGTTTTTT
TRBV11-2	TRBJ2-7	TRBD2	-	CASTPRLAGEQYF	TGTGCCAGCACCCCCCGACTAGCCGGCGAGCAGTACTTC
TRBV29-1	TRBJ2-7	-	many	CSVPDSTYEQYF	TGCAGCGTTCCTGACAGCACCTACGAGCAGTACTTC
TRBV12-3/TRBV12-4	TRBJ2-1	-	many	CASSPGLATYNEQFF	TGTGCCAGCAGTCCCGGGCTAGCGACCTACAATGAGCAGTTCTTC
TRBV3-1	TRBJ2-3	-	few	CASSQGVGLSRTDTQYF	TGTGCCAGCAGCCAAGGGGTCGGACTGTCCCGCACAGATACGCAGTATTTT
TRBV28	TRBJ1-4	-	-	CASSFLREKLFF	TGTGCCAGCAGTTTTTTGAGGGAAAAACTGTTTTTT
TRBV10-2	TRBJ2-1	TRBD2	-	CASSESLRGVTYNEQFF	TGCGCCAGCAGTGAGTCGCTGCGGGGGGTCACCTACAATGAGCAGTTCTTC
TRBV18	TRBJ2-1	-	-	CASSPPIGGNYSEQFF	TGTGCCAGCTCACCACCGATCGGCGGTAATTACAGTGAGCAGTTCTTC
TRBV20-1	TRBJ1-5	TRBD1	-	CSADPTGMGNQPQHF	TGCAGTGCTGACCCGACAGGGATGGGCAATCAGCCCCAGCATTTT
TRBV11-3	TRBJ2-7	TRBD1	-	CASSPTGINEQYF	TGTGCCAGCAGCCCGACAGGGATAAACGAGCAGTACTTC
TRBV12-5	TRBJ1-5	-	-	CASGLRGVGSNQPQHF	TGTGCTAGTGGTTTGCGTGGGGTCGGTAGCAATCAGCCCCAGCATTTT
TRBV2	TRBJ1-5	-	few	CASSEDTGRGNQPQHF	TGTGCCAGCAGTGAAGATACGGGACGGGGTAATCAGCCCCAGCATTTT